Below, 21 T cell receptor beta chains from the same sample are listed, as sequenced in a study of cytomegalovirus exposure and HLA in healthy donors. The PCR used 60 Vbeta and 13 Jbeta primers. The repertoire was sequenced with immunoSEQ multiplex PCR; TCRdb's copy has only in-frame clones and lacks some. Of hundreds of thousands of clones detected, around 80% appear once; the ten largest clones hold roughly 0.6%. Sequenced input: PBMCs. Receptors originate from a man aged 18 to 35 in good health and CMV-seronegative.

The V and J genes are TRBV28 and TRBJ2-5; D may be TRBD1 (5 bases). CDR3 length equals 13 residues. Germline values: CDR1 MDHEN, CDR2 SYDVKM. The ends were cut back, 6 bases at V and 1 base at J, with 9 bases in the middle. As DNA, the CDR3 is TGTGCCAGCAGCTCGACAGCCCAAGAGACCCAGTACTTC. Its translation is CASSSTAQETQYF.

Only a few counts were recorded for this clone. V gene TRBV10-1 combines with J gene TRBJ2-1; D uncertain. The length of the CDR3 is 15 residues. The germline V and J ends were trimmed by 0 bases and 2 bases, with 8 bases remaining between them. Per germline, CDR1 WNHNN and CDR2 SYGVQD (reference sequence). CDR3 in amino acids: CASSESGEPYNEQFF. CDR3 coding DNA: TGCGCCAGCAGTGAGTCGGGCGAGCCCTACAATGAGCAGTTCTTC.

V usage is TRBV7-9 and J usage is TRBJ1-1, with TRBD1 as a possible D gene (6 bases). Trimming took 5 bases from V and 4 from J, leaving 20 bases between them. The CDR3 contains 16 residues. The germline gives CDR1 SEHNR, CDR2 FQNEAQ (reference sequence). The CDR3 DNA reads TGTGCCAGCAGCCCAACCTCAGGGGCCCCAGGCACTGAAGCTTTCTTT. Translated, it gives CASSPTSGAPGTEAFF.

This clone was detected only once. This chain uses TRBV19 with TRBJ2-5; D is uncertain. The DNA end lines up better with TRBJ2-7; the J call may be wrong. CDR1 LNHDA and CDR2 SQIVND come from the germline V gene (reference sequence). The CDR3 covers 14 residues. The CDR3 sequence: CASSFIDGAYEQYF. The CDR3 DNA is TGTGCCAGTAGTTTTATCGACGGAGCCTACGAGCAGTACTTC.

This clone has a handful of counts. The CDR3 is CASSKWLADNEQFF. In DNA, the CDR3 is TGTGCCAGCAGCAAGTGGCTAGCGGATAATGAGCAGTTCTTC. The chain links TRBV7-2 to TRBJ2-1, with 7 bases lining up with TRBD2. V was clipped by 5 bases and J by 7 bases; unmatched bases: 8. From germline, CDR1 is SGHTA and CDR2 FQGNSA. There are 14 residues in the CDR3. Using reference TRBV7-2 and TRBJ2-1 for the parts outside the CDR3, the full variable domain is GAGVSQSPSNKVTEKGKDVELRCDPISGHTALYWYRQSLGQGLEFLIYFQGNSAPDKSGLPSDRFSAERTGGSVSTLTIQRTQQEDSAVYLCASSKWLADNEQFFGPGTRLTVL.

This clone was counted only a few times. V usage is TRBV4-1 and J usage is TRBJ2-3, with 12 bases identical to TRBD2. V shed 0 bases, J shed 4 bases, and the junction held 11 bases outside the gene matches. The CDR3 length is 19 residues. Germline V gives CDR1 MGHRA, CDR2 YSYEKL. CDR3 sequence reads: CASSQDWVLASGRADTQYF. CDR3 DNA sequence: TGCGCCAGCAGCCAAGATTGGGTATTGGCTAGCGGGAGGGCAGATACGCAGTATTTT.

This clone was counted between two and nine times. The V gene is TRBV29-1, the J gene TRBJ2-2; 9 bases are a match to TRBD2. The CDR3 is made up of 16 amino acids. Germline CDR1 and CDR2: SQVTM and ANQGSEA. J was trimmed by 6 bases and V by 3 bases; bases with no gene match: 11. CDR3 region: CSVDLRAGGAAGELFF. The CDR3 coding sequence is TGCAGCGTTGACTTAAGGGCGGGAGGGGCAGCCGGGGAGCTGTTTTTT.

The chain employs TRBV5-4 and TRBJ2-6; the D is unclear. Trimming took off 4 bases at V and 4 bases at J, with 3 bases between the two ends. CDR1 and CDR2 (germline): SGHNT, YYREEE (reference sequence). This CDR3 has 12 amino acids. This CDR3 reads CASSLGANVLTF. CDR3 bases: TGTGCCAGCAGCCTGGGGGCCAACGTCCTGACTTTC. Combining the CDR3 with reference TRBV5-4 and TRBJ2-6 gives the whole variable domain ETGVTQSPTHLIKTRGQQVTLRCSSQSGHNTVSWYQQALGQGPQFIFQYYREEENGRGNFPPRFSGLQFPNYSSELNVNALELDDSALYLCASSLGANVLTFGAGSRLTVL.

The rearrangement uses TRBV6-1 and TRBJ2-7; perhaps TRBD2 as D (5 bases). This CDR3 comprises 15 residues. Trimming shortened V by 2 bases and J by 3 bases, and 14 bases separated the two germline ends. Germline CDR1 and CDR2: MNHNS and SASEGT. The CDR3 DNA follows: TGTGCCAGCAGTGAAATCTGGGGAGTCGGCTACGAGCAGTACTTC. Translating gives CASSEIWGVGYEQYF.

This CDR3 reads CASRTGLADNEQFF. CDR3 in DNA: TGCGCCAGCAGGACGGGACTAGCGGACAATGAGCAGTTCTTC. V gene TRBV5-1 combines with J gene TRBJ2-1; TRBD2 agrees at 11 bases. CDR3 length equals 14 residues. Unmatched junction bases numbered 3, after V lost 5 bases and J lost 5 bases. Germline V gene sequence: CDR1 SGHRS, CDR2 YFSETQ.

This clone has just one count. This CDR3 reads CASRRDSIPFYEQYF. The CDR3 DNA follows: TGTGCCAGTAGGAGGGACAGCATACCTTTCTACGAGCAGTACTTC. The rearrangement joins TRBV19 to TRBJ2-7; 7 bases match TRBD1. CDR1 and CDR2 (germline): LNHDA, SQIVND (reference sequence). The CDR3 consists of 15 residues. The ends lost 6 bases at V and 3 bases at J; junction bases unmatched: 11.

This clone is a singleton in its sample. This chain links TRBV28 with TRBJ2-1, with D maybe TRBD1 (5 bases). The CDR3 is made up of 13 amino acids. V lost 2 bases, J lost 3 bases, and 5 bases lay in between. Germline CDR1 MDHEN, CDR2 SYDVKM. CDR3 nucleotides: TGTGCCAGCAGTTTACAGGGCTACAATGAGCAGTTCTTC. Amino acid sequence: CASSLQGYNEQFF.

The chain links TRBV7-3 to TRBJ2-1, with 9 positions matching TRBD2. The CDR3 extends over 18 amino acids. The germline V gene has CDR1 SGHTA and CDR2 FQGTGA. Trimming at V came to 4 bases and at J to 0 bases, leaving 10 bases not matched to a gene. The DNA for the CDR3 is TGTGCCAGCAGCTCCCTTGCGGGACTAGCCACCTCCTACAATGAGCAGTTCTTC. Translated: CASSSLAGLATSYNEQFF.

CDR3 region: CASSDLAGGPSEQYF. For the CDR3, the DNA is TGCGCCAGCAGTGACTTAGCGGGAGGGCCTTCCGAGCAGTACTTC. The chain uses TRBV10-1 and TRBJ2-7; the match to TRBD2 covers 11 bases. V dropped 3 bases and J dropped 6; count of bases not matched to a gene: 7. The germline gives CDR1 WNHNN, CDR2 SYGVQD (reference sequence). The CDR3 has 15 residues.

V and J are TRBV29-1 and TRBJ1-5; TRBD1 might be the D (6 bases). The germline CDR1 and CDR2 sequences are SQVTM and ANQGSEA. The CDR3 consists of 12 residues. V dropped 4 bases and J dropped 3 bases, with 7 bases sitting between them. The CDR3 DNA follows: TGCAGCGTTGGACAGGCCAATCAGCCCCAGCATTTT. It translates to CSVGQANQPQHF. The full variable domain, with the rest looked up from reference TRBV29-1 and TRBJ1-5, is SAVISQKPSRDICQRGTSLTIQCQVDSQVTMMFWYRQQPGQSLTLIATANQGSEATYESGFVIDKFPISRPNLTFSTLTVSNMSPEDSSIYLCSVGQANQPQHFGDGTRLSIL.

This clone was picked up a small number of times. V gene TRBV2 combines with J gene TRBJ2-7, with 9 bases identical to TRBD1. CDR3 length: 14 amino acids. Unmatched junction bases numbered 2, after V lost 1 base and J lost 4 bases. Germline CDR1 SNHLY, CDR2 FYNNEI. In DNA, the CDR3 is TGTGCCAGCAGTGAAGTGGGGACAGGGTACGAGCAGTACTTC. This codes for CASSEVGTGYEQYF. The variable domain in full, with the rest retrieved from reference TRBV2 and TRBJ2-7, is EPEVTQTPSHQVTQMGQEVILRCVPISNHLYFYWYRQILGQKVEFLVSFYNNEISEKSEIFDDQFSVERPDGSNFTLKIRSTKLEDSAMYFCASSEVGTGYEQYFGPGTRLTVT.

This clone was seen a single time. The rearrangement links TRBV2 to TRBJ2-7, with 12 bases fitting TRBD2. J was trimmed by 4 bases and V by 2 bases; bases with no gene match: 15. Germline V gives CDR1 SNHLY, CDR2 FYNNEI. This CDR3 is 19 amino acids long. The CDR3 loop reads CASSERSRWTGTSGYEQYF. CDR3 DNA: TGTGCCAGCAGTGAAAGATCTAGGTGGACCGGGACTAGCGGGTACGAGCAGTACTTC.

This clone was detected only a few times. This chain connects TRBV27 to TRBJ2-5, with D hard to call. The CDR3 totals 15 residues. CDR1 MNHEY and CDR2 SMNVEV come from the germline V gene (reference sequence). Trimming took off 3 bases at V and 0 bases at J, with 11 bases between the two ends. The CDR3 sequence: CASSFVPPYQETQYF. In nucleotides, the CDR3 is TGTGCCAGCAGTTTTGTCCCCCCGTACCAAGAGACCCAGTACTTC.

CDR3 sequence (DNA): TGTGCCAGCAGCTTGGAGGCAGGGGTCCAAGAGACCCAGTACTTC. This gives the protein CASSLEAGVQETQYF. The chain employs TRBV5-6 and TRBJ2-5, with TRBD1 as a possible D gene (6 bases). Trimming cost V 0 bases and J 1 base, with 10 bases left between them. Germline V gene sequence: CDR1 SGHDT, CDR2 YYEEEE. The CDR3 is 15 residues long.

The J gene is TRBJ2-3, the V gene TRBV9; 9 positions agree with TRBD2. This CDR3 region has 16 residues. Per the germline V gene, CDR1 is SGDLS and CDR2 is YYNGEE. V lost 2 bases, J lost 9 bases, and 13 bases stayed unmatched. The CDR3 nucleotides read TGTGCCAGCAGCGTGATGGCTAGCGGGAACCGTGGAACGCAGTATTTT. As protein: CASSVMASGNRGTQYF.

The chain employs TRBV12-5 and TRBJ1-1, with D possibly being TRBD1 (5 bases). CDR1 and CDR2 (germline): LGHNT, FRNRAP. The CDR3 runs to 19 residues. Trimming removed 6 bases at V and 6 bases at J, with 32 bases between. CDR3 amino acids: CASGDSRDYLPGVVAEAFF. The CDR3 DNA sequence: TGTGCTAGTGGCGACTCCCGGGACTATCTTCCTGGGGTGGTTGCTGAAGCTTTCTTT.